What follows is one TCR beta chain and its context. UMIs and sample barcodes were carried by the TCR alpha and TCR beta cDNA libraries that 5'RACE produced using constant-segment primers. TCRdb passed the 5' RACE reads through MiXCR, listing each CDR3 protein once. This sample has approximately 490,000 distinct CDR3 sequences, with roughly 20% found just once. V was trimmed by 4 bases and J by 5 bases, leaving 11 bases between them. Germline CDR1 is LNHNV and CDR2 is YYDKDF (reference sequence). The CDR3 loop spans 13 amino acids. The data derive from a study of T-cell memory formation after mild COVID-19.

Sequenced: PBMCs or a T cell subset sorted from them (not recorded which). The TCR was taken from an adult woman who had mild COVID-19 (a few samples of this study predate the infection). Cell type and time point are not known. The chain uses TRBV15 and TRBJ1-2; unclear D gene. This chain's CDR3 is CATSNPGEYGYTF. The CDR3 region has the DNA TGTGCCACCAGCAACCCCGGGGAATATGGCTACACCTTC.